This passage covers 32 T cell receptor beta chains from one sample sequenced in a study of blood T cells in healthy people across ages (dated by TCRdb to between 2015 and 2016). Receptor libraries were prepared by 5' RACE. Instrument on record: Illumina HiSeq 2500. A second PCR of roughly 7 to 11 cycles was performed with a sample-barcoded 5' primer and a J-beta primer mix. TCRdb reran the public reads through fastp at Q25 and MiXCR, keeping productive beta chains. Each entry merges the rows of one CDR3 protein and shows their most common DNA and genes. Counted in this sample were around 870,000 distinct CDR3 sequences; around 26% of them appeared once. The ten largest clones take up approximately 15% of the sample. Sequencing input: blood. The receptors were gathered from a woman aged 80 or over in good health.

For this clonotype: Being one base from a much bigger clone, this may be a read error. This chain joins TRBV7-2 and TRBJ2-1, with D perhaps being TRBD1 or TRBD2 (6 bases each). Germline V gives CDR1 SGHTA, CDR2 FQGNSA. The CDR3 sequence is 15 residues long. Deletions cut 6 bases from V and 13 bases from J, with 25 bases between. The CDR3 reads CASSEGGGSLQTQFF. The CDR3, as DNA: TGTGCCAGCAGTGAGGGGGGAGGAAGCCTTCAGACCCAGTTCTTC.

This clonotype came up many times. This may be a read error, as it is one base from a much larger clone. CDR3 amino acids: CASSLATETRGDYTF. The CDR3 DNA reads as TGTGCCAGCAGCTTAGCGACAGAAACTCGCGGTGACTACACCTTC. The chain recombines TRBV7-2 with TRBJ1-2; TRBD1 might be the D (5 bases). Germline assignment: CDR1 SGHTA and CDR2 FQGNSA. V was pared by 0 bases and J by 10 bases, with 18 bases between. The CDR3 spans 15 residues.

The V gene is TRBV20-1, the J gene TRBJ2-5; 8 bases are shared with TRBD2. J lost 13 bases, V lost 0 bases, and 19 bases had no gene match. The germline V gene has CDR1 DFQATT and CDR2 SNEGSKA (reference sequence). The CDR3 contains 16 residues. CDR3 sequence: CSARDRGTRGDGERYF. CDR3 coding DNA: TGCAGTGCTAGAGATCGGGGGACTAGAGGTGACGGTGAGCGGTACTTC.

This clonotype was recorded many times. The V call is TRBV3-1, the J call TRBJ2-7; the D is unclear. V dropped 4 bases and J dropped 6 bases, with 13 bases sitting between them. The CDR3 covers 13 residues. Germline lookup yields CDR1 LGHDT and CDR2 YNNKEL (reference sequence). The CDR3, as DNA: TGTGCCAGCAGCCTCTCAGCCACGGGCGAGCAGTACTTC. Its protein product is CASSLSATGEQYF.

The sample holds many counts of this clonotype. V gene TRBV12-3 or TRBV12-4 combines with J gene TRBJ2-1; TRBD2 matches 8 bases. The CDR3 is made up of 15 amino acids. J lost 6 bases, V lost 6 bases, and 10 bases had no gene match. The CDR3 DNA follows: TGTGCCAGCAGCCCCACAGCGGGGGTCCCCAATGAGCAGTTCTTC. It codes for CASSPTAGVPNEQFF.

The chain carries TRBV20-1 and TRBJ2-2; 8 nucleotides line up with TRBD2. CDR1 is DFQATT, CDR2 SNEGSKA, per germline (reference sequence). V lost 6 bases, J lost 6 bases, and 9 bases stayed unmatched. The CDR3 contains 14 residues. The CDR3: CSARSGGEPGELFF. CDR3 nucleotides: TGCAGTGCCAGATCGGGGGGGGAACCCGGGGAGCTGTTTTTT.

V and J are TRBV5-4 and TRBJ1-4; D is unclear. Trimming stripped 3 bases from V and 7 bases from J, with 13 bases between. This CDR3 comprises 14 residues. Germline V gene lookup returns CDR1 SGHNT and CDR2 YYREEE (reference sequence). The CDR3 nucleotides read TGTGCCAGCAGCTCGTACAAAAGCGGTGAAAAACTGTTTTTT. Encoded protein: CASSSYKSGEKLFF.

A remark on this clonotype: The junction and the germline gene differ at one end; a read error may be behind it. This chain links TRBV3-1 with TRBJ2-3; D not resolved. Germline values: CDR1 LGHDT, CDR2 YNNKEL (reference sequence). This CDR3 is 12 amino acids long. The CDR3, as DNA: TGTGCCAGCAGCCAAAGCGCAGATACGCAGTGTTTT. As protein: CASSQSADTQCF.

As concerns this clonotype: This may arise from a read error, as a much more abundant clone is one base away. J is TRBJ2-5 and V is TRBV21-1; the listed D gene, TRBD1, was not tested against the DNA. TRBV21-1 is a listed pseudogene. CDR3 length: 16 residues. The CDR3 coding sequence is TGTGCCAGCAGCAAGGGGGACAGGGTGATTCACAATGAGCAGTACTTC. Amino acids: CASSKGDRVIHNEQYF.

This clonotype was seen a handful of times. The chain is built from TRBV20-1 and TRBJ2-5; TRBD1 or TRBD2 may be the D gene (5 bases each). Germline CDR1 reads DFQATT; CDR2 reads SNEGSKA (reference sequence). The CDR3 is 14 amino acids. Deletions cut 0 bases from V and 2 bases from J, with 10 bases between. This chain's CDR3 is CSARDRGRQETQYF. The CDR3 coding sequence is TGCAGTGCTAGAGATCGGGGCAGACAAGAGACCCAGTACTTC.

Ten or more counts support this clonotype. This rearrangement joins TRBV5-1 to TRBJ1-2, with TRBD1 as a possible D gene (6 bases). The germline CDR1 and CDR2 sequences are SGHRS and YFSETQ. Trimming took off 4 bases at V and 7 bases at J, with 11 bases between the two ends. The CDR3 has 12 amino acids. The CDR3 DNA sequence: TGCGCCAGCAGCCGTGGACAGCTTGGCTACACCTTC. Protein product: CASSRGQLGYTF.

As to this clonotype: A much larger clone lies a single base off, so this may be a read error. The chain carries TRBV6-5 and TRBJ2-1; D possibly uses TRBD1 or TRBD2 (6 bases each). Germline lookup yields CDR1 MNHEY and CDR2 SVGAGI. This CDR3 has 16 amino acids. CDR3 in amino acids: CANSYPLGGYCNEQFF. In DNA, the CDR3 is TGTGCCAACAGTTACCCTTTGGGGGGCTATTGCAATGAGCAGTTCTTC.

This clonotype appeared many times. The V and J genes are TRBV5-1 and TRBJ2-7, with D perhaps TRBD1 (6 bases). This CDR3 comprises 16 residues. V lost 5 bases and J 4 bases, leaving 22 bases between the germline ends. Germline V gene lookup returns CDR1 SGHRS and CDR2 YFSETQ. CDR3 region: CASSPTFPGTLYEQYF. In DNA, the CDR3 is TGCGCCAGCAGTCCGACTTTCCCCGGGACATTATACGAGCAGTACTTC.

In the case of this clonotype: Sequence at one end of the junction differs from germline and may be a read error. The V gene is TRBV7-9, the J gene TRBJ2-5; 10 bases match TRBD1. Germline assignment: CDR1 SEHNR and CDR2 FQNEAQ (reference sequence). The CDR3 is 16 residues long. The CDR3 DNA sequence: TGTGCCAGTAGCTTTGGGGACAGGGGAGCCCAAGAGGCCCAGTACTTC. Its translation: CASSFGDRGAQEAQYF.

This clonotype has ten or more counts. The rearrangement uses TRBV11-3 and TRBJ2-5; TRBD2 is a possible D gene (5 bases). CDR3 length equals 12 residues. Per germline, CDR1 SGHNT and CDR2 YENEEA. Trimming stripped 7 bases from V and 5 bases from J, with 11 bases between. The CDR3 loop is CASKFSGETQYF. The CDR3 DNA follows: TGTGCCAGCAAGTTCAGCGGTGAGACCCAGTACTTC.

This chain joins TRBV7-2 and TRBJ1-5; D is perhaps TRBD1 (6 bases). V lost 5 bases to trimming and J lost 6 bases, with 11 bases between them. Germline V gene data show CDR1 as SGHTA and CDR2 as FQGNSA. The CDR3 runs to 13 residues. The CDR3 DNA follows: TGTGCCAGCAGCACTCAGGGGTTTCAGCCCCAGCATTTT. It translates to CASSTQGFQPQHF.

This clonotype has just a few counts. Just one base apart from a much larger clone, this may be a read error. The rearrangement joins TRBV6-1 to TRBJ2-7; TRBD2 aligns across 7 bases. The trim removed 0 bases at V and 0 bases at J, leaving 2 bases unmatched. The CDR3 has 15 amino acids. The germline CDR1 and CDR2 sequences are MNHNS and SASEGT. The CDR3, as DNA: TGTGCCAGCAGTGAAGCGGGGGGGAGCTCCTACGAGCAGTACTTC. Its protein product is CASSEAGGSSYEQYF.

This chain uses TRBV7-2 with TRBJ2-7, with 7 bases that match TRBD2. The J call is in doubt because the DNA end fits TRBJ2-5 better. The CDR3 sequence is 15 residues long. Germline V lookup: CDR1 SGHTA, CDR2 FQGNSA. The CDR3 protein is CASSFLRDYGETQYF. The CDR3 DNA reads as TGTGCCAGCAGCTTCCTACGGGACTATGGAGAGACCCAGTACTTC.

This clonotype was detected ten times or more. This chain connects TRBV6-5 to TRBJ2-5; D may match TRBD1 or TRBD2 (5 bases each). V shed 6 bases and J shed 2 bases, with 16 bases lying between them. The CDR3 runs to 15 residues. Germline loops: CDR1 MNHEY, CDR2 SVGAGI. CDR3 in DNA: TGTGCCAGCAGACTTGGGGGATTGGGGCAAGAGACCCAGTACTTC. Protein: CASRLGGLGQETQYF.

Turning to this clonotype: One end of the junction is discordant with germline, which a read error may explain. The chain employs TRBV5-1 and TRBJ1-4; TRBD1 matches 7 bases. Per the germline V gene, CDR1 is SGHRS and CDR2 is YFSETQ. The CDR3 spans 15 residues. The CDR3 sequence: CAGRSQGGPNEKLFF. Written as DNA, the CDR3 is TGCGCCGGCAGATCGCAGGGGGGACCTAATGAAAAACTGTTTTTT. The full variable domain, completed using reference TRBV5-1 and TRBJ1-4, is KAGVTQTPRYLIKTRGQQVTLSCSPISGHRSVSWYQQTPGQGLQFLFEYFSETQRNKGNFPGRFSGRQFSNSRSEMNVSTLELGDSALYLCAGRSQGGPNEKLFFGSGTQLSVL.

CDR3 region: CASRAGGSISNQPQHF. CDR3 nucleotide sequence: TGTGCCAGCAGGGCTGGAGGAAGTATTAGCAATCAGCCCCAGCATTTT. This chain links TRBV2 with TRBJ1-5, with unresolved D. Germline V gene data show CDR1 as SNHLY and CDR2 as FYNNEI. Trimming took off 6 bases at V and 0 bases at J, with 15 bases between the two ends. The CDR3 has 16 amino acids.

This clonotype appeared many times. The CDR3 DNA sequence: TGTGCCAGCAGTGCGGCGAAGGGCAGGGTGTATGGCTACACCTTC. This sequence encodes CASSAAKGRVYGYTF. The V and J genes are TRBV25-1 and TRBJ1-2; D is possibly TRBD1 (5 bases). With 4 bases removed from V and 5 bases from J, the gap between germline ends came to 17 bases. The CDR3 spans 15 residues. Per the germline V gene, CDR1 is MGHDK and CDR2 is SYGVNS.

This clonotype occurred many times. V is TRBV5-1 and J is TRBJ2-7; tentatively, D is TRBD1 or TRBD2 (5 bases each). V was trimmed by 3 bases and J by 6 bases, leaving 7 bases between them. This CDR3 contains 11 residues. CDR1 and CDR2 from the germline V gene are SGHRS and YFSETQ. CDR3 nucleotide sequence: TGCGCCAGCAGCTGGGGGTCCGAGCAGTACTTC. Translation gives CASSWGSEQYF.

Note on this clonotype: Possible read error: a much larger clone is one base away. The V and J genes are TRBV27 and TRBJ2-6; D is possibly TRBD1 (5 bases). The CDR3 has 16 residues. The germline V gene encodes CDR1 MNHEY and CDR2 SMNVEV (reference sequence). The CDR3 here is CANSFDRLSGANVLTF. For the CDR3, the DNA is TGTGCCAACAGTTTCGACAGACTCTCTGGGGCCAACGTCCTGACTTTC. Full variable domain (missing parts from reference TRBV27 and TRBJ2-6): EAQVTQNPRYLITVTGKKLTVTCSQNMNHEYMSWYRQDPGLGLRQIYYSMNVEVTDKGDVPEGYKVSRKEKRNFPLILESPSPNQTSLYFCANSFDRLSGANVLTFGAGSRLTVL.

With respect to this clonotype: A much larger clone sits a single nucleotide away, making a read error possible. This chain connects TRBV5-1 to TRBJ2-1, with D possibly matching TRBD1 (6 bases). The CDR3 covers 15 residues. Germline-derived CDR1 and CDR2 are SGHRS and YFSETQ. CDR3 sequence reads: CASSWLDRISNERFF. CDR3 DNA sequence: TGCGCCAGCAGCTGGTTGGACAGAATTTCAAATGAGCGGTTCTTC.

V and J are TRBV5-6 and TRBJ2-7, with 9 bases lining up with TRBD2. Germline V gives CDR1 SGHDT, CDR2 YYEEEE. The CDR3 totals 15 residues. The DNA for the CDR3 is TGTGCCAGCAGGGAGCGGGGGGCCTCAGCCTACGAGCAGCACGTC. The encoded protein is CASRERGASAYEQHV.

The sample holds many counts of this clonotype. This chain joins TRBV5-1 and TRBJ2-1, with D possibly matching TRBD2 (7 bases). The CDR3 loop spans 15 amino acids. V lost 0 bases, J lost 7 bases, and 14 bases lay in between. Germline V gene data show CDR1 as SGHRS and CDR2 as YFSETQ. CDR3 DNA: TGCGCCAGCAGCTTGGATACAGGGAGGGTTAATGAGCAGTTCTTC. This translates into CASSLDTGRVNEQFF.

As DNA, the CDR3 is TGTGCCAGCAGCCGGGAGGCAGGGGGTTTAGAGACCCAGTACTTC. Encoded protein: CASSREAGGLETQYF. This chain connects TRBV6-5 to TRBJ2-5, with D perhaps assigned TRBD1 or TRBD2 (7 bases each). V dropped 6 bases and J dropped 4 bases, with 18 bases sitting between them. This CDR3 has 15 residues. CDR1 and CDR2 from the germline V gene are MNHEY and SVGAGI.

CDR3 in amino acids: CASNGGGNQPQHF. CDR3 in DNA: TGTGCCAGCAACGGGGGGGGCAATCAGCCCCAGCATTTT. V usage is TRBV4-2 and J usage is TRBJ1-5, with D tentatively TRBD1 (5 bases). Trimming removed 7 bases from V and 2 bases from J, with 9 bases in between. The CDR3 totals 13 residues. Germline lookup yields CDR1 LGHNA and CDR2 YNFKEQ.

This clonotype was seen ten or more times. Germline is not matched at one junction end, which may reflect a read error. This chain connects TRBV6-1 to TRBJ1-5, with TRBD1 identical over 11 bases. CDR3 length: 15 residues. CDR1 and CDR2 (germline): MNHNS, SASEGT. CDR3 residues: CASIEGQGARQPQHF. The DNA for the CDR3 is TGTGCCAGCATTGAAGGACAGGGGGCTCGTCAGCCCCAGCATTTT.

In its sample, this clonotype was seen many times. The V and J genes are TRBV12-3 or TRBV12-4 and TRBJ2-1; D tentatively reads TRBD1 or TRBD2 (5 bases each). This CDR3 has 14 residues. V lost 7 bases, J lost 9 bases, and 19 bases lay in between. The CDR3 nucleotides read TGTGCCAGCACCTTCCGGGACCCGGGGTTTGAGCAGTTCTTC. Its translation: CASTFRDPGFEQFF.

As concerns this clonotype: This clone may be a read error of a much larger clone one base away. This chain uses TRBV7-2 with TRBJ2-7; tentatively, D is TRBD2 (7 bases). The V gene lost 1 base and the J gene lost 7 bases, with 17 bases spanning the gap. The CDR3 is 15 residues long. Per the germline V gene, CDR1 is SGHTA and CDR2 is FQGNSA. The CDR3 loop is CASSLGGGPNNEQYF. CDR3 DNA sequence: TGTGCCAGCAGCTTAGGGGGGGGCCCTAACAATGAGCAGTACTTC.